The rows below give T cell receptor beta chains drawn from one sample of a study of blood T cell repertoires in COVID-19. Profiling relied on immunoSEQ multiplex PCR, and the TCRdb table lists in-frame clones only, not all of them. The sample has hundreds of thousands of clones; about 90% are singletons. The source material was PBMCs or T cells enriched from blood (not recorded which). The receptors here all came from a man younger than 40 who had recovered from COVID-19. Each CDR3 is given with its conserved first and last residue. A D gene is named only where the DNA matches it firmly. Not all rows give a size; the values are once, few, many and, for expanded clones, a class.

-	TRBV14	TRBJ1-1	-	CASSQATTTGAFF	TGTGCCAGCAGCCAAGCCACAACAACAGGGGCTTTCTTT
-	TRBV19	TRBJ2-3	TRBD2	CASSTSGSYTDTQYF	TGTGCCAGTAGTACCAGCGGGAGTTACACAGATACGCAGTATTTT
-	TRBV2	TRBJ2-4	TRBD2	CASSGMTSGAKNIQYF	TGTGCCAGCAGTGGGATGACTAGCGGGGCCAAAAACATTCAGTACTTC
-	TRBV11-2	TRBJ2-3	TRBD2	CASRRIRTSGALRHTQYF	TGTGCCAGCAGGCGTATTCGGACTAGCGGGGCCCTACGACATACGCAGTATTTT
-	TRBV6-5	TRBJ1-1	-	CASSYTSGGLGAFF	TGTGCCAGCAGCTACACCTCGGGGGGCTTAGGAGCTTTCTTT
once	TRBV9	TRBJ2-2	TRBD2	CASSARPGTSGSDTGELFF	TGTGCCAGCAGCGCAAGACCCGGGACTAGCGGGAGTGACACCGGGGAGCTGTTTTTT
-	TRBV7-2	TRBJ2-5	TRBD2	CASSLVVSGGARETQYF	TGTGCCAGCAGCTTAGTCGTTAGCGGGGGGGCCCGGGAGACCCAGTACTTC
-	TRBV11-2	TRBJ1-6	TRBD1	CASSLGTGTGYNSPLHF	TGTGCCAGCAGCTTAGGCACCGGGACAGGATATAATTCACCCCTCCACTTT
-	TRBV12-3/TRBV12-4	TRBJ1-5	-	CASSLARPQPQHF	TGTGCCAGCAGTTTAGCGCGGCCTCAGCCCCAGCATTTT
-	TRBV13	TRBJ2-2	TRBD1	CASSFSYRGATGELFF	TGTGCCAGCAGCTTTTCATACAGGGGAGCCACCGGGGAGCTGTTTTTT
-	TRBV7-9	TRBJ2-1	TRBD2	CASSSVTSDYNEQFF	TGTGCCAGCAGCTCAGTGACTAGCGACTACAATGAGCAGTTCTTC
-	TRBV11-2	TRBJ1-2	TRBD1	CASSSLRKGQGGGYTF	TGTGCCAGCAGCTCCCTCCGAAAGGGACAGGGGGGCGGCTACACCTTC
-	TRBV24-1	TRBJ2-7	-	CATSDSGASPHYEQYF	TGTGCCACCAGTGATTCAGGGGCCTCTCCCCACTACGAGCAGTACTTC
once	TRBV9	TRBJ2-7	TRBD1	CASSGDRGDYEQYF	TGTGCCAGCAGCGGGGACAGGGGGGACTACGAGCAGTACTTC
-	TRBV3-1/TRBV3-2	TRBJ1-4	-	CASSPGQRNEKLFF	TGTGCCAGCAGCCCCGGACAGCGAAATGAAAAACTGTTTTTT
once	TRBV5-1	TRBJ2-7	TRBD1	CASSWDRAHEQYF	TGCGCCAGCAGCTGGGACAGGGCCCACGAGCAGTACTTC
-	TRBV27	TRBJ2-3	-	CASGTREPTDTQYF	TGTGCCAGCGGGACCCGGGAGCCCACAGATACGCAGTATTTT
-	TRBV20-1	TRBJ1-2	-	CSARRNYGYTF	TGCAGTGCCCGTCGTAACTATGGCTACACCTTC
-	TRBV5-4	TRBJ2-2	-	CASSLSADSAGELFF	TGTGCCAGCAGCTTGTCAGCAGACTCAGCCGGGGAGCTGTTTTTT
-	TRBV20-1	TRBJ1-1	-	CSASDRLMNTEAFF	TGCAGTGCTAGTGACAGACTAATGAACACTGAAGCTTTCTTT
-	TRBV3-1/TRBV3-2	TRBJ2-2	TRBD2	CATGTSGGGGELFF	TGTGCCACCGGGACTAGCGGGGGTGGAGGGGAGCTGTTTTTT
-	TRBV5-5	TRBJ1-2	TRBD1	CASSLEVGGKSLVGYTF	TGTGCCAGCAGCTTGGAGGTAGGGGGCAAGTCCCTAGTCGGCTACACCTTC
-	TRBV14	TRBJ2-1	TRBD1	CASARTGEPNEQFF	TGTGCCAGCGCCCGGACAGGGGAACCCAATGAGCAGTTCTTC
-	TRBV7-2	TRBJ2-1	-	CASSPDNYNEQFF	TGTGCCAGCAGCCCAGACAACTACAATGAGCAGTTCTTC
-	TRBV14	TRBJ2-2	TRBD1	CASSYRQGLSGELFF	TGTGCCAGCAGCTATAGACAGGGGTTGAGCGGGGAGCTGTTTTTT
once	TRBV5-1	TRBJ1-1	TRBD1	CASSNWDRGAEAFF	TGCGCCAGCAGCAACTGGGACAGGGGGGCTGAAGCTTTCTTT
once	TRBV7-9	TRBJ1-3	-	CASSYDIPSGNTIYF	TGTGCCAGCAGCTACGACATACCCAGCGGAAACACCATATATTTT
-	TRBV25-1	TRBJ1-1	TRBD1	CASSEIGQGYTEAFF	TGTGCCAGCAGTGAAATAGGACAGGGGTACACTGAAGCTTTCTTT
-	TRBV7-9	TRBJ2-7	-	CASSLRGYEQYF	TGTGCCAGCAGCTTACGGGGCTACGAGCAGTACTTC
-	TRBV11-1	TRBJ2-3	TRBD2	CASSQRLAGMSDTQYF	TGTGCCAGCAGCCAGCGACTAGCGGGAATGTCAGATACGCAGTATTTT
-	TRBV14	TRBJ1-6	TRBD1	CASSQDTGGAPSPLHF	TGTGCCAGCAGCCAAGACACAGGGGGCGCGCCTTCACCCCTCCACTTT
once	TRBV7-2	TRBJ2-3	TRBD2	CASSSGLAGGYTDTQYF	TGTGCCAGCAGCTCGGGACTAGCGGGGGGCTACACAGATACGCAGTATTTT
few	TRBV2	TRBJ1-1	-	CASLNQGFTEAFF	TGTGCCAGCCTGAACCAGGGGTTCACTGAAGCTTTCTTT
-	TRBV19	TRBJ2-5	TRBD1	CASSGSRGTGGADQTQYF	TGTGCCAGTAGTGGAAGCCGGGGGACAGGGGGCGCTGACCAGACCCAGTACTTC
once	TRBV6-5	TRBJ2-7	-	CASSDDNPYEQYF	TGTGCCAGCAGCGACGACAACCCCTACGAGCAGTACTTC
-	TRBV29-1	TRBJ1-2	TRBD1	CSVEDLRDRNYGYTF	TGCAGCGTTGAAGATCTGAGGGACAGGAACTATGGCTACACCTTC
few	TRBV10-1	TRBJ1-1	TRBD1	CASSRDSVNTEAFF	TGCGCCAGCAGTCGGGACAGTGTCAACACTGAAGCTTTCTTT
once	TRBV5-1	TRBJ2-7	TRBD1	CASRPTGSVYEQYF	TGCGCCAGCAGACCGACAGGGTCGGTGTACGAGCAGTACTTC
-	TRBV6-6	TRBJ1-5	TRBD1	CASRGEDRSSNQPQHF	TGTGCCAGCAGGGGGGAGGACAGGTCAAGCAATCAGCCCCAGCATTTT
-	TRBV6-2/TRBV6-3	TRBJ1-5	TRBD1	CASSPGNRGPEIGNQPQHF	TGTGCCAGCAGTCCCGGGAACAGGGGCCCCGAAATAGGCAATCAGCCCCAGCATTTT
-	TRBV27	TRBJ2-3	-	CASRRAAPEVYTQYF	TGTGCCAGCAGAAGAGCCGCCCCCGAAGTTTATACGCAGTATTTT